This TCR beta chain was documented in a study of tumor-infiltrating lymphocytes in primary liver carcinoma. V lost 1 base and J lost 3, with 14 bases in between. This CDR3 spans 16 amino acids. Overall study findings and caveats: For tumor-adjacent and tumor-blood pairs, overlap was less than that seen for tumor region pairs. The difference in top-250-clone fraction between tumors and blood was significant, favoring tumors (p = 0.039).

A primer matching the constant region was used to make TCR beta cDNA from approximately 500 ng of total RNA. Sequencing libraries for TCR beta derived from three nested multiplex PCR rounds that used slightly modified ARM-PCR. Investigators reported that the first two PCR rounds, at approximately 11 cycles each, used TRBV1-TRBV30 forward primers with a C-beta reverse primer. Each CDR3 protein gets one entry after TCRdb re-called the multiplex PCR reads with MiXCR. The sample has about 320,000 distinct CDR3 sequences, less than 75% seen once; the top ten hold 9% to 10%. Ten or more counts support this clonotype. Its antigen is unidentified. RNA was extracted from whole blood without cell sorting, alongside germline DNA. The authors collected roughly 4.1 milliliters of peripheral blood before surgery.

Sequencing was done on a sample of peripheral blood. The chain couples TRBV12-3 or TRBV12-4 to TRBJ2-3; either TRBD1 or TRBD2 may supply D (6 bases each). The sequence was obtained from a man aged 40-49 years with primary liver carcinoma and hepatitis B virus infection. The CDR3 region is CASSLEGRRGTDTQYF. DNA of the CDR3: TGTGCCAGCAGTTTAGAGGGCAGGAGGGGGACAGATACGCAGTATTTT.